This TCR beta chain emerged from a study of blood T cell repertoires in COVID-19. Study as a whole: Some COVID-19 samples were acute and others convalescent; all came from the United States, Italy and Spain. Sources were T cells, B-cell-depleted T cells, or PBMCs; the material itself was cDNA or gDNA.

TCRdb's copy holds only in-frame clones and misses some; the assay was immunoSEQ multiplex PCR. The sample includes 250,000 or so clones, 83% of them seen just once. This clone was recorded only once. Cohorts were based on clinical histories the participants reported. Each exposed participant met a COVID-19 case in the 2 weeks preceding study entry. The CDR3 spans 16 residues. The germline V gene has CDR1 LGHNA and CDR2 YNFKEQ. Trimming cost V 0 bases and J 5 bases, with 14 bases left between them. The V gene is TRBV4-2, the J gene TRBJ1-5; D may be TRBD1 (5 bases). What was sequenced was PBMCs or T cells enriched from blood (not recorded which). The TCR originated in a woman aged 40-49 years who had been exposed to COVID-19. Here the CDR3 DNA reads TGTGCCAGCAGCCAAGAGTACAACCCAGGGTATCAGCCCCAGCATTTT. It is translated as CASSQEYNPGYQPQHF.